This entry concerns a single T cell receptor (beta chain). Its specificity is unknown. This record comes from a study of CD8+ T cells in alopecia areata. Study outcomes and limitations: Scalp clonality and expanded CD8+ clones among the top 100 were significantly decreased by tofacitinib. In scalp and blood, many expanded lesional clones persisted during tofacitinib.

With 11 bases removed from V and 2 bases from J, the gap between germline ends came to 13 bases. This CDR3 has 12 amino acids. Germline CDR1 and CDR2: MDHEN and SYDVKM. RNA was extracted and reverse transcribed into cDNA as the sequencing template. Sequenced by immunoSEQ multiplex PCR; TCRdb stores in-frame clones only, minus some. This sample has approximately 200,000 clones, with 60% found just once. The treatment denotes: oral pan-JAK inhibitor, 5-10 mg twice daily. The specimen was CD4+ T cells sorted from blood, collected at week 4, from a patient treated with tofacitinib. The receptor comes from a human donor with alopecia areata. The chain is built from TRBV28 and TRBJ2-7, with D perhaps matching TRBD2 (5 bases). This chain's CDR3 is CASRRAPYEQYF. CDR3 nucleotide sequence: TGTGCCTCCCGGCGGGCCCCCTACGAGCAGTACTTC.